This T cell receptor beta chain was retrieved from a study of T cells expressing NK-cell markers. The overall study: Underlying the TCR beta repertoires were sorted CD3+CD56+NKG2C+, CD3+CD56+NKG2C- and CD3+CD56-NKG2C+ T cells. Study conclusions and caveats: Roughly 1.0-7.0% of CD8+ T cells in over 5 donors belonged to dominant NKG2C+ clonotypes.

A note on this clonotype: Its target is unknown.

The length of the CDR3 is 14 residues. CDR1 is KGHSH, CDR2 LQKENI, per germline. The TCR beta cDNA came from 5'RACE template switching with UMIs. TCRdb re-called the 5' RACE reads and catalogs CDR3 proteins one per entry, DNA excluded. The listing contains 250,000 to 300,000 distinct CDR3 sequences. The TCR sequence derives from a woman between 18 and 69 years old in good health. Input material: blood T cells: a sorted CD56 or NKG2C T cell subset, CD4+ or CD8+ T cells, or bulk PBMC T cells (not recorded which). This rearrangement joins TRBV18 to TRBJ2-2; absent DNA, TCRdb's TRBD2 call cannot be checked. The CDR3: CASSPSGGTGELFF.